Reported below is one T cell receptor beta chain. These data belong to a study of T cell changes during pregnancy in multiple sclerosis. Data came from immunoSEQ multiplex PCR; TCRdb stores just in-frame clones and leaves some out. The sample has about 100,000 clones; roughly 90% are singletons. The germline V gene encodes CDR1 MGHDK and CDR2 SYGVNS. This CDR3 spans 15 amino acids. J lost 2 bases, V lost 6 bases, and 7 bases had no gene match. The sample was peripheral blood, taken after pregnancy. The TCR was taken from a female donor with multiple sclerosis, enrolled in a pregnancy study. This rearrangement joins TRBV25-1 to TRBJ1-3, with TRBD1 identical over 7 bases. As DNA, the CDR3 is TGTGCCAGCAGACCGACAGGGATCCCTGGAAACACCATATATTTT. The encoded protein is CASRPTGIPGNTIYF.